This T cell receptor beta chain is drawn from a study of T cells after yellow fever vaccination (dated by TCRdb to about 2019). Background for the entire study: Libraries from fractions with low cell numbers were prepared with the SMART-Seq v4 Ultra Low Input RNA kit. To track T-cell clones before and after primary and booster YFV17D yellow fever vaccination, bulk TCR alpha and beta repertoires were sequenced longitudinally. Two healthy male donors, one aged 18 to 30 and one aged 30 to 40 years, were included in the cohort. Blood was drawn at multiple timepoints before and after primary and secondary immunization, with bulk PBMC replicates and cell subsets isolated. The paper as a whole reports these results and caveats: Compared with the primary T-cell response, the secondary T-cell response was weaker but faster, peaking on day 5 rather than day 15. Computational filtering was needed because FACS-sorted repertoires could contain abundant contaminating clonotypes from the bulk population. Most clones expanded after primary vaccination were re-detected after the booster (around 96% of CD4 and around nine tenths of CD8), suggesting broad memory maintenance. A small share of clonotypes occurred in both CD4 and CD8 compartments, likely arising from convergent recombination. Because the study included only a couple of donors, the extent to which the findings can be generalized is limited.

TCR cDNA was synthesized by 5'RACE template switching, through which a universal primer site and unique molecular identifiers were introduced. cDNA synthesis was primed from both the TCR alpha and TCR beta constant segments. Libraries were amplified in two PCR steps, with sample barcodes and sequencing adapters added in the second step. Sequencing of the libraries was done on either Illumina HiSeq 2500 (2x100 bp) or NovaSeq (2x150 bp). The authors' analysis ran thus. MIGEC handled demultiplexing of reads and collapsing into UMI consensus sequences, while MiXCR performed V(D)J alignment. Vaccine-responding clonotypes were identified with edgeR using replicate PBMC samples, with FDR below 0.01 and a log2 fold change above 5 up to day 15 being required. Each bulk clonotype received a CD4 or CD8 identity based on whether the sequenced CD4 or CD8 repertoire contained that clonotype at higher abundance. TCRdb ran its own pipeline on the public reads, namely fastp trimming at Q25 and MiXCR clone calling, and kept in-frame beta chains. Rows are unified per CDR3 protein, each entry keeping the most common DNA and genes. The V and J calls here are based on TCRdb, not the publication. Here the sample has more than 350,000 distinct CDR3 sequences; approximately 10% occur a single time. The ten largest clonotypes hold less than 20% of the sample.

This clonotype has ten or more counts. Its specific antigen is unknown. No per-base quality is available; no much larger clone lies one base away. Trimming removed 7 bases from V and 6 bases from J, leaving 13 bases between the germline ends. According to the germline V gene, CDR1 reads SGHTA and CDR2 reads FQGNSA. From the cysteine through the phenylalanine, the CDR3 covers 13 amino acids. Only the CDR3 region is kept as DNA, spanning 39 bases read in frame from base 1. What the treatment or condition label conveys for this sample: live attenuated yellow fever vaccine strain. At every blood-draw timepoint, two biological replicates of bulk PBMCs were collected. A standard Ficoll-Paque protocol was used to isolate PBMCs from peripheral blood. TriZol was used to extract RNA from bulk PBMCs, from CD4 and CD8 fractions, and from dextramer-positive and dextramer-negative fractions.

This specimen consisted of PBMCs, obtained on the day of the first yellow fever vaccination. The rearrangement combines TRBV7-2 with TRBJ2-4, and perhaps TRBD1 as D gene, on 6 matching bases. The TCR originated in a man aged 18 to 29 who received the YFV17D yellow fever vaccine. The bases are TGTGCCAGCACCGAGGGGGTGGGAAACATTCAGTACTTC. This is translated as CASTEGVGNIQYF. Outside the CDR3, residues come from the reference TRBV7-2 and TRBJ2-4 proteins, so the full variable domain is: GAGVSQSPSNKVTEKGKDVELRCDPISGHTALYWYRQSLGQGLEFLIYFQGNSAPDKSGLPSDRFSAERTGGSVSTLTIQRTQQEDSAVYLCASTEGVGNIQYFGAGTRLSVL.